This entry lists 27 T cell receptor beta chains sequenced from one sample in a study of cytomegalovirus exposure and HLA in healthy donors. PCR was performed using 60 Vbeta and 13 Jbeta primers. Clones were read by immunoSEQ multiplex PCR, and TCRdb kept only the in-frame ones, dropping some. Counted here are 140,000 or so clones, about 82% occurring once; the ten biggest clones make up approximately 3%. Material: PBMCs. Receptors were obtained from a male donor in good health and CMV-seronegative.

The chain recombines TRBV18 with TRBJ2-1, with 14 bases lining up with TRBD2. In germline, CDR1 is KGHSH, CDR2 LQKENI. The CDR3 length is 15 residues. Germline trimming cut 3 bases from V and 9 bases from J; bases unmatched to any gene: 4. CDR3 region: CASSPGTSGSGEQFF. The CDR3 DNA sequence: TGTGCCAGCTCACCTGGGACTAGCGGGAGCGGTGAGCAGTTCTTC.

The CDR3 reads CASSLTRTSGRTELFF. The CDR3 nucleotides are TGTGCCAGCAGCTTAACTCGGACTAGCGGGAGGACGGAGCTGTTTTTT. The genes are TRBV7-3 and TRBJ2-2; the match to TRBD2 covers 14 bases. Germline V gives CDR1 SGHTA, CDR2 FQGTGA. V gave up 0 bases and J gave up 10 bases; unmatched junction bases: 4. The CDR3 has 16 amino acids.

About this clone: One end of the junction is discordant with germline, which a read error may explain. This chain connects TRBV27 to TRBJ2-7; tentatively, D is TRBD1 (6 bases). The CDR3 runs 15 residues. CDR1 MNHEY and CDR2 SMNVEV come from the germline V gene (reference sequence). This CDR3 is CASILRGKPAYEQYF. The CDR3 nucleotides are TGTGCCAGCATTTTAAGGGGGAAGCCGGCATACGAGCAGTACTTC.

The chain has TRBV5-8 and TRBJ1-2; a weak D match, TRBD1 (5 bases). V was cut by 4 bases and J by 8 bases, with 12 bases left in between. Germline V gene sequence: CDR1 SGHTS, CDR2 YDEGEE. The CDR3 extends over 12 amino acids. This chain's CDR3 is CASSTLQGGYTF. CDR3 coding DNA: TGTGCCAGCAGCACCCTCCAGGGCGGCTACACCTTC.

The V call is TRBV4-1, the J call TRBJ2-1, with 15 bases fitting TRBD2. Germline CDR1 is MGHRA and CDR2 is YSYEKL. The CDR3 sequence is 22 residues long. After removal of 0 bases from V and 0 bases from J, the junction contained 12 bases not matched to a gene. This CDR3 is CASSQDRREGLAGGYSYNEQFF. DNA for the CDR3: TGCGCCAGCAGCCAAGATCGTCGCGAGGGACTAGCGGGGGGTTACTCCTACAATGAGCAGTTCTTC.

This chain connects TRBV4-2 to TRBJ1-1, with D possibly being TRBD1 (6 bases). V dropped 4 bases and J dropped 1 base, with 7 bases sitting between them. The CDR3 has 13 amino acids. CDR1 is LGHNA and CDR2 is YNFKEQ in the germline V gene. For the CDR3, the DNA is TGTGCCAGCAGCCTGACAGGGAACACTGAAGCTTTCTTT. Protein: CASSLTGNTEAFF.

The chain carries TRBV6-5 and TRBJ2-2; D may be TRBD2 (5 bases). From germline, CDR1 is MNHEY and CDR2 SVGAGI. With 7 bases removed from V and 6 bases from J, the gap between germline ends came to 9 bases. The CDR3 has 12 amino acids. Here the CDR3 DNA reads TGTGCCAGCATATCGCGGGCCGGGGAGCTGTTTTTT. Its protein product is CASISRAGELFF.

This clone has just a few counts. The chain links TRBV27 to TRBJ2-3; D is unresolved. The length of the CDR3 is 12 residues. Germline V gene lookup returns CDR1 MNHEY and CDR2 SMNVEV (reference sequence). Deletions cut 5 bases from V and 0 bases from J, with 3 bases between. In DNA, the CDR3 is TGTGCCAGCAGTCCTAGCACAGATACGCAGTATTTT. Encoded protein: CASSPSTDTQYF.

This clone was picked up a small number of times. This chain connects TRBV20-1 to TRBJ2-7; 8 bases fit TRBD1. The CDR3 contains 11 residues. Trimming cost V 6 bases and J 6 bases; bases outside gene matches: 4. The V gene's germline CDR1 is DFQATT and CDR2 SNEGSKA (reference sequence). The CDR3 nucleotides read TGCAGTGCCAAGGACAGGGCCGAGCAGTACTTC. This translates into CSAKDRAEQYF.

The rearrangement uses TRBV7-2 and TRBJ2-7, with D perhaps matching TRBD2 (6 bases). Germline V gene lookup returns CDR1 SGHTA and CDR2 FQGNSA. The CDR3 totals 14 residues. Trimming pared 7 bases from V and 6 bases from J, leaving 19 bases between. The CDR3 nucleotides are TGTGCCAGCACACGGGGGACGTCCCTCGCCGAGCAGTACTTC. Amino acid sequence: CASTRGTSLAEQYF.

The CDR3 DNA sequence: TGTGCCAGCAGCTCTAGTGGGGGGGCGATTAAGAGAGGCCTAGAGTACTTC. Amino acids: CASSSSGGAIKRGLEYF. The chain recombines TRBV5-4 with TRBJ2-5; the D gene is possibly TRBD2 (7 bases). V was pared by 3 bases and J by 12 bases, with 30 bases between. The CDR3 is 17 amino acids. Germline values: CDR1 SGHNT, CDR2 YYREEE (reference sequence).

J is TRBJ2-1 and V is TRBV19; tentative D call: TRBD1 (6 bases). With 3 bases removed from V and 2 bases from J, the gap between germline ends came to 11 bases. The CDR3 runs to 15 residues. Germline-derived CDR1 and CDR2 are LNHDA and SQIVND (reference sequence). Here the CDR3 reads CASSIWGPTYNEQFF. The CDR3 DNA follows: TGTGCCAGTAGTATTTGGGGGCCGACCTACAATGAGCAGTTCTTC.

This chain uses TRBV5-6 with TRBJ2-5; 8 nucleotides match TRBD1. The CDR3 covers 16 residues. Germline V CDR1 and CDR2: SGHDT, YYEEEE. V trimming: 1 base; J trimming: 2 bases; junction bases outside the gene matches: 7. CDR3 sequence reads: CASSLYFGQGQETQYF. The DNA of the CDR3 is TGTGCCAGCAGCTTGTATTTCGGACAGGGACAAGAGACCCAGTACTTC. The whole variable domain, filled in from reference TRBV5-6 and TRBJ2-5, reads DAGVTQSPTHLIKTRGQQVTLRCSPKSGHDTVSWYQQALGQGPQFIFQYYEEEERQRGNFPDRFSGHQFPNYSSELNVNALLLGDSALYLCASSLYFGQGQETQYFGPGTRLLVL.

This clone was observed a few times. This chain connects TRBV5-8 to TRBJ1-1, with TRBD1 as a possible D gene (5 bases). Deletions cut 2 bases from V and 6 bases from J, with 17 bases between. CDR1 is SGHTS and CDR2 is YDEGEE in the germline V gene. CDR3 length: 15 amino acids. Here the CDR3 reads CASSFLRVTGPEAFF. For the CDR3, the DNA is TGTGCCAGCAGCTTCCTCAGGGTCACCGGTCCTGAAGCTTTCTTT.

This sequence joins TRBV4-2 and TRBJ2-5, with TRBD2 identical over 11 bases. CDR1 and CDR2 (germline): LGHNA, YNFKEQ. Trimming removed 0 bases from V and 5 bases from J; junction bases left unmatched: 11. The CDR3 spans 18 residues. This chain's CDR3 is CASSQERLAGGEEETQYF. The DNA for the CDR3 is TGTGCCAGCAGCCAAGAACGGCTAGCGGGAGGAGAGGAGGAGACCCAGTACTTC.

V and J are TRBV29-1 and TRBJ1-1; D remains ambiguous. This CDR3 is built from 13 residues. V lost 4 bases and J 0 bases, leaving 9 bases between the germline ends. The germline V gene encodes CDR1 SQVTM and CDR2 ANQGSEA. The CDR3 bases are TGCAGCGTTGGACACAAGATGAACACTGAAGCTTTCTTT. This codes for CSVGHKMNTEAFF.

The gene calls are TRBV6-5 and TRBJ2-7; TRBD1 might be the D (5 bases). CDR1 and CDR2 from the germline V gene are MNHEY and SVGAGI. This CDR3 region has 16 residues. Deletions cut 4 bases from V and 9 bases from J, with 25 bases between. Here the CDR3 reads CASSFPGPVVCRGQYF. CDR3 DNA: TGTGCCAGCAGTTTTCCAGGGCCCGTTGTTTGTAGGGGGCAGTACTTC.

The V call is TRBV5-4, the J call TRBJ2-7, with 9 bases lining up with TRBD2. V gave up 1 base and J gave up 3 bases; unmatched junction bases: 2. Germline V gene sequence: CDR1 SGHNT, CDR2 YYREEE (reference sequence). This CDR3 is 14 amino acids long. The CDR3 DNA follows: TGTGCCAGCAGCTTGCAGCGGGGGGTCTACGAGCAGTACTTC. Translating gives CASSLQRGVYEQYF.

CDR3 DNA: TGTGCCAGCAGCAGGACAGGGGTTGGTGTTATGCAGTTCTTC. Protein: CASSRTGVGVMQFF. The V and J genes are TRBV6-5 and TRBJ2-1, with 9 bases identical to TRBD1. With V trimmed by 6 bases and J by 12 bases, 12 bases remained unmatched. This CDR3 has 14 residues. CDR1 and CDR2 from the germline V gene are MNHEY and SVGAGI.

This clone has a handful of counts. The CDR3 region is CASSQGQAFSYEQYF. Here the CDR3 DNA reads TGTGCCAGCAGCCAGGGACAGGCCTTCTCCTACGAGCAGTACTTC. The rearrangement uses TRBV5-5 and TRBJ2-7, with 8 bases matching TRBD1. Germline assignment: CDR1 SGHKS and CDR2 YYEKEE (reference sequence). The CDR3 is 15 residues long. V lost 4 bases to trimming and J lost 0 bases; unmatched junction nucleotides: 6.

V usage is TRBV7-9 and J usage is TRBJ2-3, with D possibly matching TRBD1 (6 bases). Germline V CDR1 and CDR2: SEHNR, FQNEAQ (reference sequence). Trimming pared 2 bases from V and 0 bases from J, leaving 12 bases between. This CDR3 comprises 16 residues. CDR3 in amino acids: CASSLRSGASTDTQYF. Here the CDR3 DNA reads TGTGCCAGCAGCTTACGCTCAGGGGCAAGCACAGATACGCAGTATTTT.

On this clone: Mismatch with germline at one junction end may stem from a read error. The chain recombines TRBV7-9 with TRBJ2-7; D may be TRBD1 (6 bases). Germline values: CDR1 SEHNR, CDR2 FQNEAQ (reference sequence). This CDR3 comprises 14 residues. This CDR3 is CSSSSTQGNYEQYF. As DNA, the CDR3 is TGTTCCAGCAGTTCAACACAGGGTAACTACGAGCAGTACTTC.

The rearrangement uses TRBV28 and TRBJ1-2; tentatively, D is TRBD1 (6 bases). Germline CDR1 and CDR2: MDHEN and SYDVKM. The CDR3 runs 16 residues. The V end was cut by 1 base, the J end by 0 bases, with 12 bases between. CDR3 DNA sequence: TGTGCCAGCAGTTTATACGAAGGACAGTCTAACTATGGCTACACCTTC. Amino acid sequence: CASSLYEGQSNYGYTF.

The V and J genes are TRBV19 and TRBJ2-7, with D maybe TRBD1 (6 bases). From germline, CDR1 is LNHDA and CDR2 SQIVND (reference sequence). The V and J ends lost 1 base and 3 bases respectively, with 13 bases between them. CDR3 length: 15 amino acids. CDR3 DNA: TGTGCCAGTAGTATAGGGGGGCTACACAACTACGAGCAGTACTTC. Translating gives CASSIGGLHNYEQYF.

This rearrangement joins TRBV27 to TRBJ1-1, with TRBD1 matching 8 bases. The trim removed 4 bases at V and 4 bases at J, leaving 8 bases unmatched. This CDR3 is built from 15 residues. From germline, CDR1 is MNHEY and CDR2 SMNVEV (reference sequence). The CDR3 region has the DNA TGTGCCAGCAGTTCCGGGACAGGTGCGGGCACTGAAGCTTTCTTT. Amino acids: CASSSGTGAGTEAFF.

The chain is built from TRBV25-1 and TRBJ2-7, with D tentatively TRBD2 (6 bases). This CDR3 spans 12 amino acids. Germline V gives CDR1 MGHDK, CDR2 SYGVNS. Trimming left V 11 bases short and J 6 bases short, with 17 bases between. The CDR3 DNA reads as TGTGCCGGGACTGGAACGGCGTCCGAGCAGTACTTC. Amino acids: CAGTGTASEQYF.

V is TRBV11-2 and J is TRBJ2-2; 12 nucleotides match TRBD2. From germline, CDR1 is SGHAT and CDR2 FQNNGV. The CDR3 length is 17 residues. Trimming at V came to 2 bases and at J to 4 bases, leaving 5 bases not matched to a gene. Here the CDR3 reads CASSLILAGGTTGELFF. As DNA, the CDR3 is TGTGCCAGCAGCTTAATACTAGCGGGGGGCACCACCGGGGAGCTGTTTTTT.